This passage covers 6 T cell receptor beta chains from one sample sequenced in a study of Graves' ophthalmopathy and Graves' hyperthyroidism. CDR3 regions of TCR beta were amplified from RNA transcripts. A first-round RT-PCR used HTBI primers, followed by a second-round multiplex PCR. TCRdb independently ran MiXCR on the multiplex PCR reads; one entry per CDR3 protein. The profile shows over a million distinct CDR3 sequences, 35% to 40% of them singletons. Sequenced sample: peripheral blood or thyroid tissue (not recorded which). The receptor set was obtained from an adult man with Graves' hyperthyroidism.

This clonotype was seen at least ten times. The chain links TRBV2 to TRBJ1-2, with D possibly TRBD1 on 5 matching bases. Per the germline V gene, CDR1 is SNHLY and CDR2 is FYNNEI. V was trimmed by 6 bases and J by 7 bases, leaving 12 bases between them. The CDR3 consists of 12 residues. The CDR3 here is CASRPQVLGYTF. In nucleotides, the CDR3 is TGTGCCAGCAGGCCACAGGTACTTGGCTACACCTTC. Drawing the rest from reference TRBV2 and TRBJ1-2, the complete variable domain is EPEVTQTPSHQVTQMGQEVILRCVPISNHLYFYWYRQILGQKVEFLVSFYNNEISEKSEIFDDQFSVERPDGSNFTLKIRSTKLEDSAMYFCASRPQVLGYTFGSGTRLTVV.

This clonotype came up many times. This rearrangement joins TRBV7-2 to TRBJ1-1; D ambiguous. With 2 bases removed from V and 5 bases from J, the gap between germline ends came to 12 bases. The V gene's germline CDR1 is SGHTA and CDR2 FQGNSA. The CDR3 length is 14 residues. The CDR3 DNA reads as TGTGCCAGCAGCTTAACCTTCGCGGCGACTGAAGCTTTCTTT. This translates into CASSLTFAATEAFF.

This rearrangement joins TRBV7-3 to TRBJ2-1; the D gene is possibly TRBD1 (6 bases). Germline V gene lookup returns CDR1 SGHTA and CDR2 FQGTGA. Trimming took 5 bases from V and 3 from J, leaving 8 bases between them. The CDR3 is 13 residues long. CDR3 protein: CASSRDNYNEQFF. The CDR3 coding sequence is TGTGCCAGCAGCAGGGACAACTACAATGAGCAGTTCTTC.

The CDR3 DNA sequence: TGCGCCAGCAACCACTGCTATGGGGACACTTCGGCGTGGTCACCCCTCCACTTT. It codes for CASNHCYGDTSAWSPLHF. The chain carries TRBV5-1 and TRBJ1-6, with a possible D match to TRBD1 (6 bases). V was pared by 6 bases and J by 10 bases, with 29 bases between. Germline values: CDR1 SGHRS, CDR2 YFSETQ. The CDR3 extends over 18 amino acids.

This clonotype was observed a few times. The chain joins TRBV6-5 to TRBJ1-6, with 7 bases lining up with TRBD1. V shed 5 bases, J shed 12 bases, and the junction held 13 bases outside the gene matches. The CDR3 length is 15 residues. Looked up from germline, CDR1 is MNHEY and CDR2 is SVGAGI. CDR3 amino acids: CASSTDRDSLKPLHF. The CDR3 nucleotides read TGTGCCAGCAGTACCGACCGGGACAGCCTCAAACCCCTCCACTTT.

Points on this clonotype: A much bigger clone sits one base away, suggesting this may be a read error. The chain couples TRBV20-1 to TRBJ2-5; 8 bases map to TRBD2. CDR1 is DFQATT and CDR2 is SNEGSKA in the germline V gene (reference sequence). Losses at the gene ends were 5 bases for V and 9 bases for J; bases not matched to a gene: 5. The CDR3 totals 11 residues. The DNA of the CDR3 is TGCAGTGCTGGGCGGGGGGAGGCCCAGTACTTC. Translated, it gives CSAGRGEAQYF.